This T cell receptor beta chain was sequenced for a study of cytomegalovirus exposure and HLA in healthy donors. Researchers ran the PCR with 60 Vbeta and 13 Jbeta primers. The table came from immunoSEQ multiplex PCR; TCRdb's copy has only in-frame clones and leaves some out. The sample shows about 150,000 clones, about 74% of them seen only once. Turning to this clone: Its target is unknown.

Notes on the study in general: Later analysis identified a missense DCLRE1C variant that was linked to TCR beta V- and J-gene trimming. Reports described diagnosis of cytomegalovirus status by the classifier as highly specific and sensitive.

This CDR3 has 15 residues. Germline V gene sequence: CDR1 LNHDA, CDR2 SQIVND (reference sequence). The germline V and J ends were trimmed by 2 bases and 5 bases, with 13 bases remaining between them. Sequencing was performed on PBMCs. The chain couples TRBV19 to TRBJ1-5; D ambiguous. The TCR comes from a man in his forties in good health and CMV-seropositive. The CDR3 protein is CASSITWAHDQPQHF. CDR3 DNA sequence: TGTGCCAGTAGTATAACTTGGGCCCACGATCAGCCCCAGCATTTT.